This TCR beta chain was sequenced for a study of molecular identifiers for immune sequencing clone quantification. The sample holds many counts of this clonotype. What it recognizes is unknown. Naive CD8 T cells underwent sorting with the CD8+CD4-CCR7+CD45RA+ definition. TCRdb re-derived calls from the PCR reads in MiXCR, one entry per CDR3 protein. The repertoire holds hundreds of thousands of distinct CDR3 sequences, with roughly 27% as singletons. V was clipped by 4 bases and J by 0 bases; unmatched bases: 4. From germline, CDR1 is SGHNT and CDR2 YYREEE (reference sequence). This CDR3 spans 16 amino acids. Findings and limits, study-wide: Under 1% of molecules in naive cells, but over 98% of effector molecules, belonged to clones above 20 RNA copies.

The rearrangement uses TRBV5-4 and TRBJ2-3; 11 nucleotides align to TRBD2. The TCR originated in a human donor in good health. Some libraries in this study had Jurkat cell RNA spiked in. Sequencing was performed on naive CD8+ T cells from blood, with Jurkat cell RNA spiked in. Specified subset: FACS-sorted CD8+CD4-CCR7+CD45RA+ naive T cells. In DNA, the CDR3 is TGTGCCAGCAGCGCGGGACTAGCGGAAAGCACAGATACGCAGTATTTT. Its translation: CASSAGLAESTDTQYF.